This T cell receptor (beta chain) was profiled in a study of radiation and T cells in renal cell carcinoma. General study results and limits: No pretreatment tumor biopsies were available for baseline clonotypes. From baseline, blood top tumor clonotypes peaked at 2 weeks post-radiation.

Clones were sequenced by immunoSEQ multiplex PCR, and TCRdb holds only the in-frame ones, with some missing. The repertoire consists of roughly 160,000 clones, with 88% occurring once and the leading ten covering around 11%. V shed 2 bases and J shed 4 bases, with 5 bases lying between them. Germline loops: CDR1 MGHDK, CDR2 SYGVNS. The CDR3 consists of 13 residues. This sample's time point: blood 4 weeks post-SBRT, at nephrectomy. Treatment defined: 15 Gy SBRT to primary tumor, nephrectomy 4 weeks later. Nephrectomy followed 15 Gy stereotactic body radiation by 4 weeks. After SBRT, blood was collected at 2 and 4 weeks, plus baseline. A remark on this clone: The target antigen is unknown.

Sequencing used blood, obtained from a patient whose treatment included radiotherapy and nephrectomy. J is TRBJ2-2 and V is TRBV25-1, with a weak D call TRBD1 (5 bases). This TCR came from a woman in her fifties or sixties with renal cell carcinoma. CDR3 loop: CASSEQGTGELFF. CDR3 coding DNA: TGTGCCAGCAGTGAACAGGGCACCGGGGAGCTGTTTTTT.